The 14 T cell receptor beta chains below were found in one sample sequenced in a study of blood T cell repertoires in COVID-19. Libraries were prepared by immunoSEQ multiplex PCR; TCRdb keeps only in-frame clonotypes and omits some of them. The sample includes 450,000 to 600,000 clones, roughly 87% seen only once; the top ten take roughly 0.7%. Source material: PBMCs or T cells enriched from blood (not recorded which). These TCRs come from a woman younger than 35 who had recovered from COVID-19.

CDR3 in amino acids: CASDRGSTEAFF. The DNA of the CDR3 is TGTGCCTCAGACAGGGGATCCACTGAAGCTTTCTTT. V is TRBV30 and J is TRBJ1-1; 8 bases align to TRBD1. After removal of 7 bases from V and 4 bases from J, the junction contained 5 bases not matched to a gene. Germline V CDR1 and CDR2: GTSNPN, SVGIG (reference sequence). This CDR3 spans 12 amino acids.

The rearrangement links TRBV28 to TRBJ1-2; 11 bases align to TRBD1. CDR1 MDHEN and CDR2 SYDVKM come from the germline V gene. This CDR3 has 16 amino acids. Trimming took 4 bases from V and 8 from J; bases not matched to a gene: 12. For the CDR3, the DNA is TGTGCCAGCAGTTACCGGACAGGGGGCGACTTAGGAGGCTACACCTTC. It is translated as CASSYRTGGDLGGYTF.

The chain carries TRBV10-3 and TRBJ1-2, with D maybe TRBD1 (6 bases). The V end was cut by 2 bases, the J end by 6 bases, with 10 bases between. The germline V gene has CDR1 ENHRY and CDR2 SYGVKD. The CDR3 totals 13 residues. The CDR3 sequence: CAISERAGDGYTF. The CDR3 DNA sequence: TGTGCCATCAGTGAGCGGGCAGGGGATGGCTACACCTTC.

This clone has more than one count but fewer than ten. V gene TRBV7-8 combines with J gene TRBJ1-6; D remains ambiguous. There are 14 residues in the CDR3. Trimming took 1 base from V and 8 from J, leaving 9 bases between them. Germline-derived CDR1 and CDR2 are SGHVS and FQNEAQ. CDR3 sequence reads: CASSLEGRDSPLHF. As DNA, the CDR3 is TGTGCCAGCAGCTTAGAAGGGAGGGATTCACCCCTCCACTTT.

Here the CDR3 DNA reads TGTGCCAGCACACACACGAACACCATATATTTT. It specifies CASTHTNTIYF. V gene TRBV28 combines with J gene TRBJ1-3, with D unresolved. CDR3 size: 11 residues. Germline CDR1 and CDR2: MDHEN and SYDVKM. V lost 7 bases and J lost 7, with 8 bases in between. Looking up the rest from reference TRBV28 and TRBJ1-3 gives the full variable domain: DVKVTQSSRYLVKRTGEKVFLECVQDMDHENMFWYRQDPGLGLRLIYFSYDVKMKEKGDIPEGYSVSREKKERFSLILESASTNQTSMYLCASTHTNTIYFGEGSWLTVV.

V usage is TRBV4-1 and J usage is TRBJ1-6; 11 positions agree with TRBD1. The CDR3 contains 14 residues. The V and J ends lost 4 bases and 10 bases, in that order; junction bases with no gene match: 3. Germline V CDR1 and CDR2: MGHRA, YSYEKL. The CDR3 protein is CASSPGQGASPLHF. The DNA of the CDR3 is TGCGCCAGCAGCCCCGGACAGGGGGCCTCACCCCTCCACTTT.

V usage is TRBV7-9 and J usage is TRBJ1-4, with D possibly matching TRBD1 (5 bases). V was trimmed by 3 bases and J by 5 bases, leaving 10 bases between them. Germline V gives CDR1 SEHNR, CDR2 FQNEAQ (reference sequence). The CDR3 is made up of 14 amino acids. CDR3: CASSFIGGNEKLFF. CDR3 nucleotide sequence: TGTGCCAGCAGCTTTATCGGGGGGAATGAAAAACTGTTTTTT.

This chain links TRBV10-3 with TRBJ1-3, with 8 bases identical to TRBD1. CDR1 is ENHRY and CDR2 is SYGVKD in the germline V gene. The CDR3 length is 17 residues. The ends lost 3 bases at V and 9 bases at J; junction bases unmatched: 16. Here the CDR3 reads CAISDVGSGQALGTIYF. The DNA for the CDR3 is TGTGCCATCAGTGATGTGGGATCGGGACAGGCGCTCGGCACCATATATTTT.

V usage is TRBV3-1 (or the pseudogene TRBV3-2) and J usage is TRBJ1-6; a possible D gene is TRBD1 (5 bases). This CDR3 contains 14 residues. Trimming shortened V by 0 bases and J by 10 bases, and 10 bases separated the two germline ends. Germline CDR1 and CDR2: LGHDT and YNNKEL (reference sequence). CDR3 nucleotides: TGTGCCAGCAGCCAAGATGCAGGGCCCTCACCCCTCCACTTT. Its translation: CASSQDAGPSPLHF.

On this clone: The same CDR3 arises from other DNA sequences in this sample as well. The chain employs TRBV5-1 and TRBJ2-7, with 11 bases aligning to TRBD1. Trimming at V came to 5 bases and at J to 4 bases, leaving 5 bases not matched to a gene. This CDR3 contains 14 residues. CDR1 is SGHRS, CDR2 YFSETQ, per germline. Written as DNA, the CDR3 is TGCGCCAGCAGTCCCGGGACAGGGGGTTACGAGCAGTACTTC. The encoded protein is CASSPGTGGYEQYF.

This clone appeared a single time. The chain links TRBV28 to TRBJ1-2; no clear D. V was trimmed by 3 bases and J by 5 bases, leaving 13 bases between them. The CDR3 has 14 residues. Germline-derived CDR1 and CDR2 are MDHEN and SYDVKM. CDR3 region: CASSLGSQIYGYTF. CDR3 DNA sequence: TGTGCCAGCAGTTTGGGCTCACAGATTTATGGCTACACCTTC.

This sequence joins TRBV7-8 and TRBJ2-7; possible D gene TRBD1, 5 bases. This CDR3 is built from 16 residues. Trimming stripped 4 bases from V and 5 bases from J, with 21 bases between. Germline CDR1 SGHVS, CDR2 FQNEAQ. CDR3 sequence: CASSSRSGSGNHEQYF. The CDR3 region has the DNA TGTGCCAGCAGCTCACGTTCCGGGTCAGGGAACCACGAGCAGTACTTC.

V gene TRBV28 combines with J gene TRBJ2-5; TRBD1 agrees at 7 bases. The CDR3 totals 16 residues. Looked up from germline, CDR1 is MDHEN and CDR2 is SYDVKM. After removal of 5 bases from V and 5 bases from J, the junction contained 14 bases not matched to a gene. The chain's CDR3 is CASSRLKRGPEETQYF. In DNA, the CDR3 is TGTGCCAGCAGTCGACTCAAAAGGGGGCCGGAGGAGACCCAGTACTTC. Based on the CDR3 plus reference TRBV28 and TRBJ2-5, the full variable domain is DVKVTQSSRYLVKRTGEKVFLECVQDMDHENMFWYRQDPGLGLRLIYFSYDVKMKEKGDIPEGYSVSREKKERFSLILESASTNQTSMYLCASSRLKRGPEETQYFGPGTRLLVL.

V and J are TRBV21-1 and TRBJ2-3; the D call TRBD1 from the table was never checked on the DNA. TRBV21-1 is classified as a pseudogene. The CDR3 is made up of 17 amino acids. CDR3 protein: CASSKDEDQGQPYTQYF. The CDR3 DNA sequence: TGTGCCAGCAGCAAAGACGAGGATCAGGGGCAGCCATATACGCAGTATTTT.